Each of the 22 T cell receptor beta chains below was sequenced from the same sample in a study of OX40 agonist ivuxolimab in advanced cancers. The protocol was immunoSEQ multiplex PCR, while the TCRdb copy is restricted to in-frame clones and leaves out a portion. The top ten clones hold around 0.17% of a sample with 100,000 or so clones, approximately 94% of them seen once. The sample was CD4+ or CD8+ T cells sorted from blood, taken in a trial of the OX40 agonist ivuxolimab. Receptors were obtained from an adult with an advanced solid tumor such as melanoma, head and neck, liver or kidney cancer.

The chain combines TRBV10-3 with TRBJ2-2; TRBD2 is a possible D gene (6 bases). V dropped 3 bases and J dropped 0 bases, with 11 bases sitting between them. The CDR3 has 16 residues. The germline V gene encodes CDR1 ENHRY and CDR2 SYGVKD. The chain's CDR3 is CAISDSGTSNTGELFF. Here the CDR3 DNA reads TGTGCCATCAGTGATTCCGGGACTTCGAACACCGGGGAGCTGTTTTTT.

The chain combines TRBV18 with TRBJ1-5, with D uncertain. CDR1 is KGHSH and CDR2 is LQKENI in the germline V gene. This CDR3 has 15 amino acids. Trimming shortened V by 0 bases and J by 3 bases, and 9 bases separated the two germline ends. CDR3 protein: CASSPPTVTNQPQHF. In nucleotides, the CDR3 is TGTGCCAGCTCACCACCCACGGTCACCAATCAGCCCCAGCATTTT.

In DNA, the CDR3 is TGCGCCAGCAGTCAATCGAGGGCTACACCAATGGGCACAGATACGCAGTATTTT. Amino acid sequence: CASSQSRATPMGTDTQYF. The V and J genes are TRBV23-1 and TRBJ2-3, with D perhaps matching TRBD2 (5 bases). Being an ORF, TRBV23-1 has a function that is uncertain. The CDR3 spans 18 residues. V lost 0 bases, J lost 1 base, and 17 bases lay in between.

V gene TRBV7-2 combines with J gene TRBJ1-5; possibly TRBD1 for D (5 bases). With 3 bases removed from V and 3 bases from J, the gap between germline ends came to 9 bases. Germline V CDR1 and CDR2: SGHTA, FQGNSA. The length of the CDR3 is 14 residues. The CDR3 DNA follows: TGTGCCAGCAGCTTGACAGATTACAATCAGCCCCAGCATTTT. This encodes CASSLTDYNQPQHF.

This rearrangement joins TRBV28 to TRBJ2-7; a weak D match, TRBD1 (8 bases). This CDR3 region has 14 residues. Germline-derived CDR1 and CDR2 are MDHEN and SYDVKM. The V gene lost 6 bases and the J gene lost 6 bases, with 18 bases spanning the gap. The DNA for the CDR3 is TGTGCCAGCAGGAAACAGGGGGGGGCGTCCGAGCAGTACTTC. Its translation: CASRKQGGASEQYF.

This rearrangement joins TRBV5-5 to TRBJ1-1; perhaps TRBD1 as D (5 bases). In germline, CDR1 is SGHKS, CDR2 YYEKEE (reference sequence). The germline V and J ends were trimmed by 0 bases and 1 base, with 13 bases remaining between them. CDR3 length equals 16 residues. The DNA of the CDR3 is TGTGCCAGCAGCTTGGTGGGTGGTAGGGGGAACACTGAAGCTTTCTTT. This gives the protein CASSLVGGRGNTEAFF.

This clone was found a few times. The genes are TRBV20-1 and TRBJ1-3; D is unresolved. The CDR3 is 11 residues long. The germline V and J ends were trimmed by 5 bases and 3 bases, with 5 bases remaining between them. The germline V gene has CDR1 DFQATT and CDR2 SNEGSKA (reference sequence). The CDR3 region has the DNA TGCAGTGCTCCGTATGGAAACACCATATATTTT. Translating it yields CSAPYGNTIYF.

The rearrangement uses TRBV29-1 and TRBJ2-3; no reliable D call. The CDR3 runs to 14 residues. CDR1 and CDR2 (germline): SQVTM, ANQGSEA. V lost 5 bases, J lost 2 bases, and 14 bases lay in between. In DNA, the CDR3 is TGCAGCGTTCCTGACATTGGAGCCACAGATACGCAGTATTTT. This gives the protein CSVPDIGATDTQYF.

The rearrangement links TRBV10-3 to TRBJ1-1, with a weak D call TRBD1 (5 bases). The CDR3 consists of 16 residues. Germline V CDR1 and CDR2: ENHRY, SYGVKD. Trimming left V 2 bases short and J 6 bases short, with 19 bases between. CDR3 protein: CAISEAQGGGLAEAFF. The CDR3, as DNA: TGTGCCATCAGTGAGGCGCAAGGCGGGGGTTTGGCTGAAGCTTTCTTT.

The gene calls are TRBV7-3 and TRBJ2-3; 11 bases are shared with TRBD2. The CDR3 runs to 16 residues. Germline V gene lookup returns CDR1 SGHTA and CDR2 FQGTGA. With V trimmed by 2 bases and J by 4 bases, 5 bases remained unmatched. The CDR3 protein is CASSLGLAGGADTQYF. The CDR3 region has the DNA TGTGCCAGCAGCTTAGGGCTAGCGGGAGGAGCAGATACGCAGTATTTT.

The DNA for the CDR3 is TGTGCCAGCACCTACAGGGAACGGACTGAAGCTTTCTTT. Its protein is CASTYRERTEAFF. The V call is TRBV7-2, the J call TRBJ1-1; the D gene is possibly TRBD1 (6 bases). The CDR3 is 13 amino acids. Deletions cut 7 bases from V and 5 bases from J, with 14 bases between. CDR1 SGHTA and CDR2 FQGNSA come from the germline V gene.

The chain employs TRBV7-2 and TRBJ2-7; 8 nucleotides match TRBD2. Germline loops: CDR1 SGHTA, CDR2 FQGNSA. Germline trimming cut 5 bases from V and 0 bases from J; bases unmatched to any gene: 3. This CDR3 has 14 amino acids. CDR3 residues: CASSVRGDSYEQYF. The CDR3 DNA follows: TGTGCCAGCAGCGTGCGGGGGGACTCCTACGAGCAGTACTTC.

The chain combines TRBV28 with TRBJ2-4; 7 nucleotides agree with TRBD1. Trimming removed 5 bases from V and 0 bases from J; junction bases left unmatched: 10. Germline CDR1 reads MDHEN; CDR2 reads SYDVKM. CDR3 length: 17 residues. The CDR3 here is CASSTTTGNLAKNIQYF. The CDR3 nucleotides read TGTGCCAGCAGTACCACGACAGGGAATCTAGCCAAAAACATTCAGTACTTC. The full variable domain, its missing parts supplied by reference TRBV28 and TRBJ2-4, is DVKVTQSSRYLVKRTGEKVFLECVQDMDHENMFWYRQDPGLGLRLIYFSYDVKMKEKGDIPEGYSVSREKKERFSLILESASTNQTSMYLCASSTTTGNLAKNIQYFGAGTRLSVL.

For the CDR3, the DNA is TGCGCCAGCAGCTTGTTTGCTAGCGGGGGGGAGCAGTACTTC. Translation: CASSLFASGGEQYF. V is TRBV5-1 and J is TRBJ2-7; 11 nucleotides align to TRBD2. V gave up 1 base and J gave up 7 bases; unmatched junction bases: 4. Germline V gives CDR1 SGHRS, CDR2 YFSETQ. The CDR3 is made up of 14 amino acids.

CDR3 DNA: TGCGCCAGCAGTGAGGCGGGAGGGGACATTCAGTACTTC. Translated: CASSEAGGDIQYF. The gene calls are TRBV10-2 and TRBJ2-4; 9 bases are a match to TRBD2. The trim removed 2 bases at V and 8 bases at J, leaving 1 base unmatched. Germline assignment: CDR1 WSHSY and CDR2 SAAADI. CDR3 length: 13 amino acids.

V is TRBV14 and J is TRBJ1-1; no clear D. Trimming stripped 4 bases from V and 5 bases from J, with 17 bases between. This CDR3 comprises 15 residues. Germline loops: CDR1 SGHDN, CDR2 FVKESK. DNA of the CDR3: TGTGCCAGCAGCCCCCCGCAATCCCCCGGGACTGAAGCTTTCTTT. Protein sequence: CASSPPQSPGTEAFF.

The rearrangement links TRBV6-5 to TRBJ1-2; tentatively, D is TRBD1 (5 bases). The CDR3 has 15 amino acids. Trimming pared 0 bases from V and 4 bases from J, leaving 12 bases between. Germline V CDR1 and CDR2: MNHEY, SVGAGI. The CDR3 sequence: CASSYSPGPAYGYTF. As DNA, the CDR3 is TGTGCCAGCAGTTACTCACCGGGACCGGCCTATGGCTACACCTTC.

The V and J genes are TRBV7-9 and TRBJ1-5; 9 nucleotides match TRBD1. Germline V gene data show CDR1 as SEHNR and CDR2 as FQNEAQ (reference sequence). Trimming removed 4 bases from V and 10 bases from J; junction bases left unmatched: 5. CDR3 size: 13 residues. Here the CDR3 reads CASSSQGANPQHF. Here the CDR3 DNA reads TGTGCCAGCAGCTCACAGGGGGCTAATCCCCAGCATTTT.

This rearrangement joins TRBV25-1 to TRBJ1-6; 11 nucleotides align to TRBD1. Germline V gene lookup returns CDR1 MGHDK and CDR2 SYGVNS. The CDR3 runs 16 residues. V dropped 6 bases and J dropped 9; count of bases not matched to a gene: 10. The CDR3 loop is CASSPPSGTGGSPLHF. Here the CDR3 DNA reads TGTGCCAGCAGCCCTCCCAGTGGGACAGGGGGTTCACCCCTCCACTTT.

The genes are TRBV5-6 and TRBJ1-5; 9 bases are shared with TRBD1. After removal of 5 bases from V and 7 bases from J, the junction contained 13 bases not matched to a gene. The germline V gene encodes CDR1 SGHDT and CDR2 YYEEEE. The CDR3 runs to 16 residues. The chain's CDR3 is CASSQTGTGTGQPQHF. The CDR3 coding sequence is TGTGCCAGCAGTCAAACCGGGACAGGGACGGGGCAGCCCCAGCATTTT.

This chain uses TRBV7-3 with TRBJ2-1; weak D call: TRBD1 (7 bases). The V gene lost 3 bases and the J gene lost 7 bases, with 16 bases spanning the gap. Per germline, CDR1 SGHTA and CDR2 FQGTGA. This CDR3 has 15 residues. This CDR3 is CASSFQGGYMNEQFF. The CDR3 region has the DNA TGTGCCAGCAGCTTCCAGGGGGGATATATGAATGAGCAGTTCTTC. The entire variable domain, with the rest obtained from reference TRBV7-3 and TRBJ2-1, is as follows: GAGVSQTPSNKVTEKGKYVELRCDPISGHTALYWYRQSLGQGPEFLIYFQGTGAADDSGLPNDRFFAVRPEGSVSTLKIQRTERGDSAVYLCASSFQGGYMNEQFFGPGTRLTVL.

The J gene is TRBJ1-6, the V gene TRBV4-1; D remains ambiguous. Germline V gene lookup returns CDR1 MGHRA and CDR2 YSYEKL. Trimming pared 1 base from V and 0 bases from J, leaving 10 bases between. The CDR3 consists of 17 residues. The CDR3 spells CASSQGTLSSYNSPLHF. The CDR3 DNA follows: TGCGCCAGCAGCCAAGGGACCCTCAGCTCCTATAATTCACCCCTCCACTTT.